The 31 T cell receptor beta chains below come from one sample, sequenced in a study of blood T cell repertoires in COVID-19. Sequencing used immunoSEQ multiplex PCR; TCRdb keeps in-frame clones, though not all of them. The sample has roughly 200,000 clones; nearly 90% are singletons. Sequenced material: peripheral blood. The receptors shown here come from a woman between 40 and 55 years old who had recovered from COVID-19.

The chain joins TRBV4-2 to TRBJ2-1, with 10 bases lining up with TRBD1. V gave up 0 bases and J gave up 9 bases; unmatched junction bases: 2. CDR1 LGHNA and CDR2 YNFKEQ come from the germline V gene. There are 14 residues in the CDR3. The CDR3 here is CASSQETGGVEQFF. The CDR3 region has the DNA TGTGCCAGCAGCCAAGAGACAGGGGGCGTTGAGCAGTTCTTC.

The chain carries TRBV5-8 and TRBJ2-4, with 7 nucleotides matching TRBD2. V was pared by 6 bases and J by 0 bases, with 15 bases of the junction left unmatched. This CDR3 is 18 amino acids long. The V gene's germline CDR1 is SGHTS and CDR2 YDEGEE. The CDR3 loop reads CASTITGRPSLAKNIQYF. The CDR3 DNA reads as TGTGCCAGCACCATCACCGGGAGGCCCTCTCTAGCCAAAAACATTCAGTACTTC.

The chain's CDR3 is CASSYSRGHEQFF. The CDR3, as DNA: TGTGCCAGCAGTTACTCCAGGGGACATGAGCAGTTCTTC. The chain carries TRBV6-5 and TRBJ2-1; a possible D gene is TRBD1 (6 bases). The CDR3 is made up of 13 amino acids. Trimming took 0 bases from V and 8 from J, leaving 8 bases between them. The germline V gene encodes CDR1 MNHEY and CDR2 SVGAGI.

The J gene is TRBJ2-1, the V gene TRBV6-4; 11 bases match TRBD2. Trimming cost V 2 bases and J 4 bases; bases outside gene matches: 1. The V gene's germline CDR1 is MRHNA and CDR2 SNTAGT. This CDR3 has 15 amino acids. The CDR3 is CASSDGTSGYNEQFF. The CDR3, as DNA: TGTGCCAGCAGTGACGGGACTAGCGGTTACAATGAGCAGTTCTTC.

The chain carries TRBV9 and TRBJ1-5; no reliable D call. This CDR3 has 16 amino acids. The V gene lost 0 bases and the J gene lost 2 bases, with 12 bases spanning the gap. Germline values: CDR1 SGDLS, CDR2 YYNGEE. CDR3 residues: CASSVGGSPGNQPQHF. The DNA for the CDR3 is TGTGCCAGCAGCGTAGGAGGGTCCCCGGGCAATCAGCCCCAGCATTTT.

The CDR3 region has the DNA TGTGCCAGCAGCTCGCGACTCAGGGGGCTAAGCACTGAAGCTTTCTTT. This translates into CASSSRLRGLSTEAFF. The V gene is TRBV7-8, the J gene TRBJ1-1; TRBD1 matches 8 bases. Germline CDR1 SGHVS, CDR2 FQNEAQ. The CDR3 contains 16 residues. After removal of 4 bases from V and 4 bases from J, the junction contained 11 bases not matched to a gene.

V and J are TRBV9 and TRBJ1-5; TRBD1 agrees at 7 bases. Germline V gene lookup returns CDR1 SGDLS and CDR2 YYNGEE. The CDR3 is 14 amino acids. J was trimmed by 4 bases and V by 3 bases; bases with no gene match: 4. CDR3 sequence: CASSAGTANQPQHF. The CDR3 nucleotides are TGTGCCAGCAGCGCCGGGACAGCAAATCAGCCCCAGCATTTT.

With respect to this clone: This sample includes further DNA sequences coding for the same CDR3. The chain's CDR3 is CASRGRLNTEAFF. The CDR3, as DNA: TGTGCCAGCAGGGGGCGACTCAACACTGAAGCTTTCTTT. The chain joins TRBV6-5 to TRBJ1-1, with D maybe TRBD1 (5 bases). Germline loops: CDR1 MNHEY, CDR2 SVGAGI. The CDR3 totals 13 residues. V lost 6 bases to trimming and J lost 2 bases, with 10 bases between them.

The chain carries TRBV12-5 and TRBJ1-6, with 10 nucleotides matching TRBD1. This CDR3 spans 17 amino acids. J gave up 5 bases and V 4 bases, and 8 bases lay outside the gene matches. Per the germline V gene, CDR1 is LGHNT and CDR2 is FRNRAP. CDR3 loop: CASGSPTGGADNSPLHF. CDR3 in DNA: TGTGCTAGTGGTTCCCCGACAGGGGGCGCGGATAATTCACCCCTCCACTTT.

The chain recombines TRBV4-1 with TRBJ2-2; TRBD1 matches 7 bases. V was clipped by 6 bases and J by 2 bases; unmatched bases: 9. Germline CDR1 is MGHRA and CDR2 is YSYEKL. The CDR3 spans 16 residues. The CDR3 region is CASSNSGTVNTGELFF. The CDR3 region has the DNA TGCGCCAGCAGTAACTCCGGGACAGTTAACACCGGGGAGCTGTTTTTT.

The V call is TRBV18, the J call TRBJ1-1, with 10 bases lining up with TRBD1. The CDR3 spans 17 residues. Germline loops: CDR1 KGHSH, CDR2 LQKENI. Trimming removed 3 bases from V and 5 bases from J; junction bases left unmatched: 12. The chain's CDR3 is CASSPAGQGVLVTEAFF. For the CDR3, the DNA is TGTGCCAGCTCACCTGCCGGACAGGGGGTTTTGGTAACTGAAGCTTTCTTT.

The chain uses TRBV29-1 and TRBJ1-1; D perhaps matches TRBD1 (5 bases). Trimming removed 7 bases from V and 2 bases from J, with 14 bases in between. Germline loops: CDR1 SQVTM, CDR2 ANQGSEA. This CDR3 comprises 13 residues. CDR3 amino acids: CSAQGHTNTEAFF. CDR3 sequence (DNA): TGCAGCGCCCAAGGACATACTAACACTGAAGCTTTCTTT.

V usage is TRBV6-5 and J usage is TRBJ1-1; D is undetermined. V lost 5 bases, J lost 0 bases, and 13 bases lay in between. Germline-derived CDR1 and CDR2 are MNHEY and SVGAGI. The CDR3 runs 15 residues. Here the CDR3 DNA reads TGTGCCAGCAGTACAGCCCTAAAAATGAACACTGAAGCTTTCTTT. This encodes CASSTALKMNTEAFF.

The chain is built from TRBV28 and TRBJ1-3, with D uncertain. Trimming removed 5 bases at V and 4 bases at J, with 12 bases between. Looked up from germline, CDR1 is MDHEN and CDR2 is SYDVKM. The CDR3 contains 14 residues. The DNA of the CDR3 is TGTGCCAGCAGTACGGGGTACACAGGAAACACCATATATTTT. As protein: CASSTGYTGNTIYF. The entire variable domain, with the rest obtained from reference TRBV28 and TRBJ1-3, is as follows: DVKVTQSSRYLVKRTGEKVFLECVQDMDHENMFWYRQDPGLGLRLIYFSYDVKMKEKGDIPEGYSVSREKKERFSLILESASTNQTSMYLCASSTGYTGNTIYFGEGSWLTVV.

CDR3 in DNA: TGTGCCAGCAGTCAAGCGGAGTTGGCGAACGAGCAGTACTTC. Its protein is CASSQAELANEQYF. This chain joins TRBV6-2 or TRBV6-3 and TRBJ2-7, with D possibly being TRBD2 (5 bases). Germline V gene data show CDR1 as MNHEY and CDR2 as SVGEGT. CDR3 length: 14 residues. Trimming took 5 bases from V and 5 from J, leaving 16 bases between them.

The chain has TRBV6-5 and TRBJ2-1, with D perhaps matching TRBD2 (5 bases). The CDR3 is made up of 16 amino acids. Trimming left V 4 bases short and J 2 bases short, with 15 bases between. Germline CDR1 is MNHEY and CDR2 is SVGAGI. The CDR3 DNA follows: TGTGCCAGCAGTTCCAAGACCCATAGCGCCTACAATGAGCAGTTCTTC. Protein sequence: CASSSKTHSAYNEQFF.

This clone was counted a single time. The chain has TRBV28 and TRBJ2-1, with 9 bases aligning to TRBD2. The CDR3 runs to 17 residues. Germline trimming cut 10 bases from V and 2 bases from J; bases unmatched to any gene: 15. Germline lookup yields CDR1 MDHEN and CDR2 SYDVKM. The CDR3 loop is CATSGLADMSPYNEQFF. Here the CDR3 DNA reads TGTGCCACCTCGGGACTAGCAGACATGTCCCCCTACAATGAGCAGTTCTTC.

The chain carries TRBV6-2 or TRBV6-3 and TRBJ1-1; D may be TRBD1 (5 bases). Per germline, CDR1 MNHEY and CDR2 SVGEGT. Trimming stripped 0 bases from V and 4 bases from J, with 18 bases between. The CDR3 extends over 17 amino acids. The CDR3 protein is CASSYSTIWRRATEAFF. CDR3 DNA: TGTGCCAGCAGTTACTCGACGATATGGCGCAGGGCCACTGAAGCTTTCTTT.

CDR3 sequence: CSASAGGLHEQFF. Written as DNA, the CDR3 is TGCAGTGCTAGTGCGGGAGGGCTGCATGAGCAGTTCTTC. V is TRBV20-1 and J is TRBJ2-1; 9 bases fit TRBD2. Losses at the gene ends were 3 bases for V and 8 bases for J; bases not matched to a gene: 5. Germline V gene data show CDR1 as DFQATT and CDR2 as SNEGSKA (reference sequence). The length of the CDR3 is 13 residues.

The rearrangement links TRBV11-2 to TRBJ2-7; D is undetermined. Trimming pared 7 bases from V and 3 bases from J, leaving 7 bases between. CDR3 size: 11 residues. Looked up from germline, CDR1 is SGHAT and CDR2 is FQNNGV. CDR3 in amino acids: CASNSYYEQYF. For the CDR3, the DNA is TGTGCCAGCAACAGTTACTACGAGCAGTACTTC. Variable domain in full (rest from reference TRBV11-2 and TRBJ2-7): EAGVAQSPRYKIIEKRQSVAFWCNPISGHATLYWYQQILGQGPKLLIQFQNNGVVDDSQLPKDRFSAERLKGVDSTLKIQPAKLEDSAVYLCASNSYYEQYFGPGTRLTVT.

J is TRBJ2-2 and V is TRBV11-3; 9 bases agree with TRBD1. The J segment lost 6 bases and the V segment lost 2 bases, leaving 10 bases of the junction unmatched. The germline gives CDR1 SGHNT, CDR2 YENEEA. The CDR3 sequence is 17 residues long. The CDR3 loop reads CASSLSRGTGKAGELFF. In DNA form, the CDR3 reads TGTGCCAGCAGCTTAAGCCGCGGGACAGGGAAGGCCGGGGAGCTGTTTTTT.

J is TRBJ1-1 and V is TRBV19; D gene ambiguous. The CDR3 has 14 residues. The V and J ends lost 5 bases and 0 bases respectively, with 10 bases between them. Germline V gives CDR1 LNHDA, CDR2 SQIVND (reference sequence). The CDR3 DNA is TGTGCCAGTAGTTTAGCGGGGATGAACACTGAAGCTTTCTTT. Translating it yields CASSLAGMNTEAFF.

The CDR3 region has the DNA TGTGCCAGCAGCGCGACAGGCTACAATGAAGCTTTCTTT. This codes for CASSATGYNEAFF. This chain links TRBV9 with TRBJ1-1; a possible D gene is TRBD1 (6 bases). V was clipped by 3 bases and J by 7 bases, with 13 bases between them. The CDR3 has 13 amino acids. The germline gives CDR1 SGDLS, CDR2 YYNGEE. Combining the CDR3 with reference TRBV9 and TRBJ1-1 gives the whole variable domain DSGVTQTPKHLITATGQRVTLRCSPRSGDLSVYWYQQSLDQGLQFLIQYYNGEERAKGNILERFSAQQFPDLHSELNLSSLELGDSALYFCASSATGYNEAFFGQGTRLTVV.

V is TRBV3-1 (or the pseudogene TRBV3-2) and J is TRBJ2-1; no reliable D call. Germline CDR1 reads LGHDT; CDR2 reads YNNKEL (reference sequence). The CDR3 consists of 11 residues. Deletions cut 0 bases from V and 12 bases from J, with 6 bases between. CDR3 amino acids: CASSQDYRQFF. The CDR3 region has the DNA TGTGCCAGCAGCCAAGACTATCGGCAGTTCTTC.

This clone was detected only a few times. The gene calls are TRBV5-1 and TRBJ2-5; 11 nucleotides line up with TRBD2. Germline assignment: CDR1 SGHRS and CDR2 YFSETQ. This CDR3 region has 17 residues. J gave up 4 bases and V 3 bases, and 11 bases lay outside the gene matches. This chain's CDR3 is CASSSSLTSGIGETQYF. The CDR3 nucleotides are TGCGCCAGCAGCTCGAGCCTGACTAGCGGGATTGGAGAGACCCAGTACTTC.

This clone has only a few counts. The chain recombines TRBV18 with TRBJ2-5; D is unresolved. The CDR3 loop spans 14 amino acids. Per the germline V gene, CDR1 is KGHSH and CDR2 is LQKENI. Trimming pared 0 bases from V and 0 bases from J, leaving 5 bases between. DNA of the CDR3: TGTGCCAGCTCACCACCGAACTACCAAGAGACCCAGTACTTC. Translated, it gives CASSPPNYQETQYF.

J is TRBJ2-1 and V is TRBV18, with a possible D match to TRBD1 (6 bases). The CDR3 contains 16 residues. Trimming stripped 3 bases from V and 3 bases from J, with 15 bases between. Germline-derived CDR1 and CDR2 are KGHSH and LQKENI. For the CDR3, the DNA is TGTGCCAGCTCACCTCAACAGGGCTTATACTACAATGAGCAGTTCTTC. Its translation: CASSPQQGLYYNEQFF.

V usage is TRBV7-8 and J usage is TRBJ1-1; D is uncertain. Germline V lookup: CDR1 SGHVS, CDR2 FQNEAQ. The CDR3 covers 13 residues. V lost 0 bases to trimming and J lost 11 bases, with 13 bases between them. The CDR3 nucleotides read TGTGCCAGCAGCTTAGCCCGGGAGTTGGGGGCTTTCTTT. Translated, it gives CASSLARELGAFF.

The rearrangement links TRBV4-2 to TRBJ1-4; D possibly corresponds to TRBD1 (5 bases). Looked up from germline, CDR1 is LGHNA and CDR2 is YNFKEQ. CDR3 length equals 16 residues. Trimming pared 0 bases from V and 8 bases from J, leaving 16 bases between. The CDR3 loop is CASSQDRAGIEEKLFF. The DNA of the CDR3 is TGTGCCAGCAGCCAAGATCGGGCAGGGATCGAGGAAAAACTGTTTTTT.

V and J are TRBV2 and TRBJ2-5; TRBD2 might be the D (6 bases). The CDR3 is made up of 14 amino acids. Germline CDR1 reads SNHLY; CDR2 reads FYNNEI. The V gene lost 8 bases and the J gene lost 2 bases, with 15 bases spanning the gap. The CDR3 is CASLRFAGQETQYF. CDR3 sequence (DNA): TGTGCCAGCCTCCGTTTTGCGGGACAAGAGACCCAGTACTTC.

The CDR3 sequence: CASSRGQGGYGYTF. CDR3 nucleotide sequence: TGTGCCAGCAGCCGGGGACAGGGAGGTTATGGCTACACCTTC. V usage is TRBV3-1 (or the pseudogene TRBV3-2) and J usage is TRBJ1-2, with 9 bases fitting TRBD1. Germline trimming cut 4 bases from V and 5 bases from J; bases unmatched to any gene: 5. CDR3 length: 14 amino acids. Germline V gene sequence: CDR1 LGHDT, CDR2 YNNKEL (reference sequence).